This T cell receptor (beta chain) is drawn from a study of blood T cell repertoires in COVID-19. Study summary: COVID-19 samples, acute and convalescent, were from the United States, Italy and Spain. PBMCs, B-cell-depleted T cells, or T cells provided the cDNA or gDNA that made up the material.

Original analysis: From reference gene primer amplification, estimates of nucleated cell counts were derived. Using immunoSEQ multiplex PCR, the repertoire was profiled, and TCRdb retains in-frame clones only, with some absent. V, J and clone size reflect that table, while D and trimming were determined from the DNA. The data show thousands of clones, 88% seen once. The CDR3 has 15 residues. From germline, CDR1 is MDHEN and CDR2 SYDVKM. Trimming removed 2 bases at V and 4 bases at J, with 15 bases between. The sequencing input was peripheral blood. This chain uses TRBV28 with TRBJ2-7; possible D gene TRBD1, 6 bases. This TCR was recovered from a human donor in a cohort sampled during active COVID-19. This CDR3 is CASSLIWGLEYEQYF. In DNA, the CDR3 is TGTGCCAGCAGTTTAATCTGGGGGCTGGAGTACGAGCAGTACTTC. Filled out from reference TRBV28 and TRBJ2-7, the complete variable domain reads DVKVTQSSRYLVKRTGEKVFLECVQDMDHENMFWYRQDPGLGLRLIYFSYDVKMKEKGDIPEGYSVSREKKERFSLILESASTNQTSMYLCASSLIWGLEYEQYFGPGTRLTVT.